The next 12 T cell receptor beta chains were all read from a single sample in a study of vaccination and CD4 T cells after COVID-19. This sample's time point: late sampling 161 to 241 days after vaccination in three convalescent patients. TCRdb itself ran the PCR reads through MiXCR, one entry per CDR3 protein. In the table there are approximately 40,000 distinct CDR3 sequences, around 33% of which are singletons. Specimen: CD4+ T cells from blood, collected about 7 months after SARS-CoV-2 vaccination. These receptors all come from a human donor who had recovered from COVID-19.

The rearrangement uses TRBV6-1 and TRBJ2-7; TRBD1 or TRBD2 may be the D gene (6 bases each). The CDR3 spans 12 residues. Looked up from germline, CDR1 is MNHNS and CDR2 is SASEGT. V lost 5 bases to trimming and J lost 6 bases, with 11 bases between them. CDR3 sequence: CASSRGTPEQYF. The CDR3 DNA follows: TGTGCCAGCAGTCGGGGGACACCCGAGCAGTACTTC.

There are a few counts of this clonotype. The gene calls are TRBV7-9 and TRBJ2-7, with a weak D call TRBD1 (6 bases). The CDR3 is 16 residues long. Germline V lookup: CDR1 SEHNR, CDR2 FQNEAQ (reference sequence). V shed 4 bases and J shed 3 bases, with 19 bases lying between them. CDR3 bases: TGTGCCAGCAGCTCTCTAGGGGTAACAGGGAGCTACGAGCAGTACTTC. This gives the protein CASSSLGVTGSYEQYF.

V usage is TRBV14 and J usage is TRBJ2-7; 7 bases match TRBD2. The CDR3 has 13 residues. V shed 4 bases and J 6 bases; nucleotides not matched to a gene: 6. Germline V gene sequence: CDR1 SGHDN, CDR2 FVKESK. CDR3 protein: CASSRQLAIEQYF. For the CDR3, the DNA is TGTGCCAGCAGCCGGCAACTAGCGATCGAGCAGTACTTC.

V and J are TRBV21-1 and TRBJ1-5; TRBD1 reflects the table's D call only, with no check against the DNA. TRBV21-1 is a pseudogene segment. The CDR3 has 15 amino acids. CDR3 amino acids: CASTKGDRGGQPQHF. In DNA form, the CDR3 reads TGTGCCAGCACCAAGGGTGACAGGGGTGGTCAGCCCCAGCATTTT.

The chain couples TRBV15 to TRBJ2-7; 10 bases are a match to TRBD1. The germline gives CDR1 LNHNV, CDR2 YYDKDF (reference sequence). CDR3 length equals 17 residues. V lost 2 bases and J lost 4; bases outside the gene matches: 11. This CDR3 is CATSRSAGDRGRYEQYF. As DNA, the CDR3 is TGTGCCACCAGCAGATCTGCGGGGGACAGGGGCCGATACGAGCAGTACTTC.

This chain uses TRBV7-2 with TRBJ2-3; the D call may be TRBD1 or TRBD2 (6 bases each). Germline V gene data show CDR1 as SGHTA and CDR2 as FQGNSA. V lost 5 bases to trimming and J lost 12 bases, with 27 bases between them. The CDR3 is made up of 16 amino acids. The DNA for the CDR3 is TGTGCCAGCAGCCAAACGCGGGACATTCTTCCCGGGATCCAGTATTTT. Protein product: CASSQTRDILPGIQYF.

The chain carries TRBV5-4 and TRBJ1-3, with a tentative D call TRBD1 (6 bases). The CDR3 extends over 14 amino acids. Germline V gene data show CDR1 as SGHNT and CDR2 as YYREEE (reference sequence). Trimming took off 3 bases at V and 6 bases at J, with 13 bases between the two ends. The CDR3: CASSSQGGKNTIYF. The CDR3 DNA reads TGTGCCAGCAGCTCACAGGGTGGCAAAAACACCATATATTTT.

This clonotype has a handful of counts. The J gene is TRBJ2-1, the V gene TRBV24-1; D may be TRBD1 or TRBD2 (5 bases each). The CDR3 has 15 residues. Trimming stripped 0 bases from V and 5 bases from J, with 10 bases between. The germline CDR1 and CDR2 sequences are KGHDR and SFDVKD. The DNA of the CDR3 is TGTGCCACCAGTGATTTGGGGGGAGTGAACAATGAGCAGTTCTTC. As protein: CATSDLGGVNNEQFF.

The sample holds a few counts of this clonotype. V and J are TRBV28 and TRBJ2-3, with no clear D. The CDR3 has 12 amino acids. Between the trimmed V and J ends, which lost 3 bases and 5 bases, there was a span of 6 bases. Germline V gene lookup returns CDR1 MDHEN and CDR2 SYDVKM. As DNA, the CDR3 is TGTGCCAGCAGTTTGAGGAAAGATACGCAGTATTTT. It encodes CASSLRKDTQYF.

The rearrangement links TRBV28 to TRBJ2-1; no clear D. The V and J ends lost 7 bases and 8 bases respectively, with 15 bases between them. The CDR3 is made up of 13 amino acids. Germline V CDR1 and CDR2: MDHEN, SYDVKM. The CDR3 coding sequence is TGTGCCAGCACCCCGGACCCTTCAGATGAGCAGTTCTTC. Translating it yields CASTPDPSDEQFF.

This clonotype has only a few counts. The V call is TRBV7-9, the J call TRBJ2-5; 11 bases match TRBD2. V was pared by 5 bases and J by 4 bases, with 12 bases of the junction left unmatched. The CDR3 has 17 residues. The germline V gene has CDR1 SEHNR and CDR2 FQNEAQ (reference sequence). The CDR3 is CASSQSLGLAVGETQYF. The CDR3 nucleotides read TGTGCCAGCAGCCAATCCCTGGGACTAGCGGTAGGAGAGACCCAGTACTTC.

J is TRBJ1-5 and V is TRBV28; tentative D call: TRBD1 (5 bases). Trimming removed 6 bases at V and 5 bases at J, with 17 bases between. The germline gives CDR1 MDHEN, CDR2 SYDVKM. This CDR3 is 15 amino acids long. The CDR3 sequence: CASSLLGTTHQPQHF. In nucleotides, the CDR3 is TGTGCCAGCAGCCTCCTAGGGACCACGCATCAGCCCCAGCATTTT.